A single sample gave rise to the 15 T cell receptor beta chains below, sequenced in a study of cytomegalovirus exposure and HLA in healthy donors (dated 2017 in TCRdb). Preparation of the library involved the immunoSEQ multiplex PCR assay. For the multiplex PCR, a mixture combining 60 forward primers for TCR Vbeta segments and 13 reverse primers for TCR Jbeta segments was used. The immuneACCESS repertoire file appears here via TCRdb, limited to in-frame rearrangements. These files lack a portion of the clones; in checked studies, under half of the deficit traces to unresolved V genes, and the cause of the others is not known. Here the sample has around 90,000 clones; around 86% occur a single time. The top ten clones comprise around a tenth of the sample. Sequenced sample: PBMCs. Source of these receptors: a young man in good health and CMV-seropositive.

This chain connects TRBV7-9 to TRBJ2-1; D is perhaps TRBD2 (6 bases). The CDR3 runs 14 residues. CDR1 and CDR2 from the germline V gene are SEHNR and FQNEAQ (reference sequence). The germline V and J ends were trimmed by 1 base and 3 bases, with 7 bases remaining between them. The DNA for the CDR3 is TGTGCCAGCAGCTTAGGCGGGATCTACAATGAGCAGTTCTTC. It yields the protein CASSLGGIYNEQFF. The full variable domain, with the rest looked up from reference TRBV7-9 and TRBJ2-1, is DTGVSQNPRHKITKRGQNVTFRCDPISEHNRLYWYRQTLGQGPEFLTYFQNEAQLEKSRLLSDRFSAERPKGSFSTLEIQRTEQGDSAMYLCASSLGGIYNEQFFGPGTRLTVL.

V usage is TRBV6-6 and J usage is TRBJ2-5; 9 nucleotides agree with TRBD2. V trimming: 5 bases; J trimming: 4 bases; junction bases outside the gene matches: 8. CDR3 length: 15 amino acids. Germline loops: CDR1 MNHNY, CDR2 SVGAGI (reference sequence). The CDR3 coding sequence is TGTGCCAGCAGTCGGCGGACTAGCGTTGGAGAGACCCAGTACTTC. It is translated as CASSRRTSVGETQYF.

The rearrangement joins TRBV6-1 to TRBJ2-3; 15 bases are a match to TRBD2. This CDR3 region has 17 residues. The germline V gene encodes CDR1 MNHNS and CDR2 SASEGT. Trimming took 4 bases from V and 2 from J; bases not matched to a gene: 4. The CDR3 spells CASSGGLAGGFTDTQYF. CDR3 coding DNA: TGTGCCAGCAGTGGAGGACTAGCGGGAGGGTTCACAGATACGCAGTATTTT.

CDR3 DNA: TGTGCCAGCAGTGAAAGGGGCGGGAGTATAAACGAGCAGTACTTC. Translation: CASSERGGSINEQYF. The chain couples TRBV2 to TRBJ2-7, with 7 bases lining up with TRBD2. The CDR3 runs to 15 residues. V gave up 2 bases and J gave up 5 bases; unmatched junction bases: 9. Germline values: CDR1 SNHLY, CDR2 FYNNEI.

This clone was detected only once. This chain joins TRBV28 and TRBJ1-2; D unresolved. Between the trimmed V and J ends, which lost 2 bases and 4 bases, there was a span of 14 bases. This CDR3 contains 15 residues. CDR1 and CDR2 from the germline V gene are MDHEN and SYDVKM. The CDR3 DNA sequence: TGTGCCAGCAGTTTAATCGGCCAATCGGGCTATGGCTACACCTTC. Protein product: CASSLIGQSGYGYTF.

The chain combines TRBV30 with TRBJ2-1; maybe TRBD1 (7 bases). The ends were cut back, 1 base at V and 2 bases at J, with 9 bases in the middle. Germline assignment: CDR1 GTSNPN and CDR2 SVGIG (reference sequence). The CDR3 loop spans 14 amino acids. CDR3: CAWSAGGTYNEQFF. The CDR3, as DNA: TGTGCCTGGAGTGCAGGGGGGACCTACAATGAGCAGTTCTTC.

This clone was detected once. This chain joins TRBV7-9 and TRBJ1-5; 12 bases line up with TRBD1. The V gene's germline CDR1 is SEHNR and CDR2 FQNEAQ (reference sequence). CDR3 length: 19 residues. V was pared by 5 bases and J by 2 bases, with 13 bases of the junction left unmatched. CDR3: CASSKGTGGYIRGNQPQHF. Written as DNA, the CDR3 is TGTGCCAGCAGCAAAGGGACAGGGGGCTATATACGTGGCAATCAGCCCCAGCATTTT.

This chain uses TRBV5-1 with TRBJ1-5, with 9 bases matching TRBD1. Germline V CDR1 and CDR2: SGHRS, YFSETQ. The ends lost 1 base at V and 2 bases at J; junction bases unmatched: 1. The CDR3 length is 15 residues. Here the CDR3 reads CASSLTGGGNQPQHF. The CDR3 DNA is TGCGCCAGCAGCTTGACAGGGGGCGGCAATCAGCCCCAGCATTTT.

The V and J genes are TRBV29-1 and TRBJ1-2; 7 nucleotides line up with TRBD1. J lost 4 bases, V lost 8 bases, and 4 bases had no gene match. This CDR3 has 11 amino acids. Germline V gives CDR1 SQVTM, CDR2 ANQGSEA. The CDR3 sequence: CSFRDSYGYTF. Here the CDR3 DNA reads TGCAGCTTCCGGGACAGCTATGGCTACACCTTC.

CDR3 loop: CASSFGTISYEQYF. The CDR3 DNA sequence: TGTGCCAGCAGCTTCGGGACTATCTCCTACGAGCAGTACTTC. The V and J genes are TRBV7-2 and TRBJ2-7; 7 bases are shared with TRBD2. V was clipped by 3 bases and J by 0 bases; unmatched bases: 2. The CDR3 loop spans 14 amino acids. CDR1 and CDR2 (germline): SGHTA, FQGNSA.

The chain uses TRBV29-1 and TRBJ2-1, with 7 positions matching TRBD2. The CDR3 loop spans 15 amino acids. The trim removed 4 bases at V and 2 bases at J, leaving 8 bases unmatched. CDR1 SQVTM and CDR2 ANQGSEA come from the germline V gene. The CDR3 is CSVVKGGRPYNEQFF. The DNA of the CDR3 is TGCAGCGTTGTTAAAGGCGGGAGACCCTACAATGAGCAGTTCTTC.

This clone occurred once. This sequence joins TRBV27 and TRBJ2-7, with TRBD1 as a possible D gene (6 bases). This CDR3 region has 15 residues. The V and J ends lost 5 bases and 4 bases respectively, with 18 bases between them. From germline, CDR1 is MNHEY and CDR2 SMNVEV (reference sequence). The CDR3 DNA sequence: TGTGCCAGCAGTCGTAACTCAGGGGTTGGGTACGAGCAGTACTTC. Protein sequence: CASSRNSGVGYEQYF.

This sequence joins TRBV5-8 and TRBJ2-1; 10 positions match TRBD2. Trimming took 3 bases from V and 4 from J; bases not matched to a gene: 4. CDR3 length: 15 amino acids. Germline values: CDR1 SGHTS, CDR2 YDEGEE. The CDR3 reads CASSSGLAPYNEQFF. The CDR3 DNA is TGTGCCAGCAGCTCGGGACTAGCGCCATACAATGAGCAGTTCTTC. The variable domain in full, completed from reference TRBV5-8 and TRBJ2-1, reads EAGVTQSPTHLIKTRGQQATLRCSPISGHTSVYWYQQALGLGLQFLLWYDEGEERNRGNFPPRFSGRQFPNYSSELNVNALELEDSALYLCASSSGLAPYNEQFFGPGTRLTVL.

The CDR3 protein is CASSDHSGDTDTQYF. CDR3 coding DNA: TGTGCCAGCAGTGACCACAGCGGCGACACAGATACGCAGTATTTT. This chain connects TRBV6-4 to TRBJ2-3, with a possible D match to TRBD2 (5 bases). The CDR3 contains 15 residues. Trimming pared 2 bases from V and 2 bases from J, leaving 11 bases between. Germline CDR1 reads MRHNA; CDR2 reads SNTAGT.

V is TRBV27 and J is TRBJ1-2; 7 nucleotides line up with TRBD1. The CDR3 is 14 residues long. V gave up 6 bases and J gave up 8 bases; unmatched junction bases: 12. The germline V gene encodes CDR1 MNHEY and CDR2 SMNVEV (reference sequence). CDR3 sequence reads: CASRPLEGARGYTF. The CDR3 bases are TGTGCCAGCAGACCCCTAGAGGGGGCCCGGGGCTACACCTTC.